Below, 11 T cell receptor beta chains from the same sample are listed, as sequenced in a study of cytotoxic CD8 clonotypes in ibrutinib-treated CLL. Repertoires were generated with immunoSEQ multiplex PCR, while TCRdb's copy carries only in-frame clones and drops some. This table has around 97,000 clones, 70% to 85% appearing once. This specimen consisted of PBMCs, obtained after 12 months of ibrutinib treatment. The receptors stem from a human donor with chronic lymphocytic leukemia.

The chain links TRBV7-2 to TRBJ2-5; 12 positions match TRBD2. The germline V gene has CDR1 SGHTA and CDR2 FQGNSA. V was pared by 6 bases and J by 2 bases, with 4 bases of the junction left unmatched. The CDR3 sequence is 15 residues long. The CDR3 DNA reads TGTGCCAGCAGTCCGACTAGCGGGGGTCAAGAGACCCAGTACTTC. This gives the protein CASSPTSGGQETQYF.

The chain has TRBV6-6 and TRBJ1-3, with D hard to call. The CDR3 runs 15 residues. V lost 6 bases to trimming and J lost 0 bases, with 12 bases between them. Looked up from germline, CDR1 is MNHNY and CDR2 is SVGAGI (reference sequence). As DNA, the CDR3 is TGTGCCAGCAGCGAAAGTGTAGGCTCTGGAAACACCATATATTTT. As protein: CASSESVGSGNTIYF.

The V and J genes are TRBV11-3 and TRBJ2-7, with D possibly TRBD1 on 6 matching bases. The CDR3 sequence is 13 residues long. From germline, CDR1 is SGHNT and CDR2 YENEEA. Trimming took 4 bases from V and 4 from J, leaving 11 bases between them. The CDR3 DNA reads as TGTGCCAGCAGCTCCCGGGACATATACGAGCAGTACTTC. It yields the protein CASSSRDIYEQYF.

The chain has TRBV29-1 and TRBJ1-4; 7 bases are shared with TRBD1. V gave up 6 bases and J gave up 7 bases; unmatched junction bases: 8. The V gene's germline CDR1 is SQVTM and CDR2 ANQGSEA. This CDR3 spans 13 amino acids. Written as DNA, the CDR3 is TGCAGCGTCGGTGACAGGGCTCCTGAAAAACTGTTTTTT. Residues: CSVGDRAPEKLFF.

The chain recombines TRBV23-1 with TRBJ2-7, with a weak D call TRBD2 (5 bases). TRBV23-1 is an open reading frame whose function is uncertain. This CDR3 is 18 amino acids long. V was clipped by 0 bases and J by 1 base, with 19 bases between them. The CDR3, as DNA: TGCGCCAGCAGTCAATCGCTACTAGGATTACAAAGTTCCTACGAGCAGTACTTC. This sequence encodes CASSQSLLGLQSSYEQYF.

This chain links TRBV29-1 with TRBJ2-7, with 8 bases aligning to TRBD1. The CDR3 is made up of 15 amino acids. Germline CDR1 is SQVTM and CDR2 is ANQGSEA. V was pared by 6 bases and J by 2 bases, with 12 bases of the junction left unmatched. CDR3 amino acids: CSVTLPRGQTYEQYF. CDR3 nucleotides: TGCAGCGTAACCCTCCCCAGGGGGCAGACCTACGAGCAGTACTTC.

Written as DNA, the CDR3 is TGTGCCTGGAGTCGGGGCAGACAATCTGGAAACACCATATATTTT. Its protein is CAWSRGRQSGNTIYF. The chain combines TRBV30 with TRBJ1-3; D might be TRBD1 (5 bases). The length of the CDR3 is 15 residues. The germline CDR1 and CDR2 sequences are GTSNPN and SVGIG (reference sequence). V lost 2 bases, J lost 1 base, and 12 bases lay in between. The entire variable domain, with the rest obtained from reference TRBV30 and TRBJ1-3, is as follows: SQTIHQWPATLVQPVGSPLSLECTVEGTSNPNLYWYRQAAGRGLQLLFYSVGIGQISSEVPQNLSASRPQDRQFILSSKKLLLSDSGFYLCAWSRGRQSGNTIYFGEGSWLTVV.

In this sample, this clone turned up once. The chain combines TRBV5-4 with TRBJ2-3; TRBD2 matches at 9 bases. V lost 4 bases and J lost 0; bases outside the gene matches: 6. This CDR3 contains 16 residues. Looked up from germline, CDR1 is SGHNT and CDR2 is YYREEE (reference sequence). CDR3 amino acids: CASSRTSGFSTDTQYF. The CDR3 region has the DNA TGTGCCAGCAGCAGAACTAGCGGGTTTAGCACAGATACGCAGTATTTT.

This clone was counted once. This chain connects TRBV7-2 to TRBJ2-7; 7 bases are shared with TRBD2. The CDR3 has 15 amino acids. The germline V gene encodes CDR1 SGHTA and CDR2 FQGNSA. Trimming cost V 7 bases and J 1 base; bases outside gene matches: 10. The CDR3, as DNA: TGTGCCAGCACCTTGTCCGGGGGGACTTCCTACGAGCAGTACTTC. This gives the protein CASTLSGGTSYEQYF.

This chain uses TRBV5-6 with TRBJ2-7, with 9 bases identical to TRBD1. The V and J ends lost 3 bases and 6 bases, in that order; junction bases with no gene match: 7. CDR3 length: 14 residues. Germline CDR1 reads SGHDT; CDR2 reads YYEEEE. CDR3 DNA sequence: TGTGCCAGCAGCTACCGGGACAGGGAACTCGAGCAGTACTTC. It specifies CASSYRDRELEQYF.

The chain has TRBV2 and TRBJ1-4; 9 positions agree with TRBD1. Per germline, CDR1 SNHLY and CDR2 FYNNEI. The CDR3 consists of 14 residues. The J segment lost 7 bases and the V segment lost 6 bases, leaving 6 bases of the junction unmatched. The CDR3 reads CASRGQGGSEKLFF. In DNA form, the CDR3 reads TGTGCCAGCAGGGGACAGGGAGGATCTGAAAAACTGTTTTTT.